This TCR beta chain stems from a study of shared clonotypes between healthy human individuals. Study conclusions and caveats: Against clonotypes common to all four donors, non-shared ones had lower generation probabilities. It was anticipated that sequencing depth would influence how many clonotypes donors shared. Among the subsets, naive ones generally showed larger estimated richness than memory ones.

Deep level was the assay's run setting. TCRdb's copy holds only in-frame clones and misses some; the assay was immunoSEQ multiplex PCR. The sample contains about 1.5 million clones, approximately 98% of which appear only once. As concerns this clone: Antigen specificity is unknown.

V lost 4 bases, J lost 6 bases, and 7 bases stayed unmatched. Germline CDR1 MNHNY, CDR2 SVGAGI (reference sequence). The CDR3 spans 15 residues. Sequenced material: naive CD4+ T cells sorted from blood. As to subset: CD45RA+ positively selected. The TCR comes from a man aged 30-40 years in good health. This rearrangement joins TRBV6-6 to TRBJ1-4; 8 nucleotides match TRBD1. The CDR3 DNA reads TGTGCCAGCAGTTTCACCGGGACAGGTGATGAAAAACTGTTTTTT. Protein sequence: CASSFTGTGDEKLFF.